One sample yielded the 15 T cell receptor beta chains listed below, sequenced in a study of T cells after yellow fever vaccination (dated by TCRdb to between 2018 and 2021). Library construction relied on 5' RACE. Sequenced using an Illumina HiSeq 2500. In TCRdb, the public reads were trimmed at Q25 with fastp and aligned with MiXCR, with productive beta chains retained. CDR3 protein duplicates are merged, each entry listing the most common genes and DNA. This sample gives 230,000 or so distinct CDR3 sequences in total; about 7% of them show up just once. 1.1% of the sample is held by the ten biggest clonotypes. Explained via the paper, the treatment or condition label denotes: live attenuated yellow fever vaccine strain. The source material was CD4+ T cells sorted from PBMCs, sampled on the day of the yellow fever booster vaccination. The receptors come from a man aged 25-45 years who received the YFV17D yellow fever vaccine.

This clonotype has a handful of counts. The chain joins TRBV20-1 to TRBJ2-5; D perhaps matches TRBD2 (6 bases). Germline V lookup: CDR1 DFQATT, CDR2 SNEGSKA (reference sequence). V was cut by 4 bases and J by 5 bases, with 14 bases left in between. This CDR3 region has 13 residues. CDR3 protein: CSAIGDSAETQYF. The CDR3 DNA is TGCAGTGCTATTGGGGACTCGGCGGAGACCCAGTACTTC.

This clonotype was counted at least ten times. V gene TRBV5-1 combines with J gene TRBJ2-7; D gene unclear. Germline V gives CDR1 SGHRS, CDR2 YFSETQ. The V and J ends lost 0 bases and 0 bases respectively, with 7 bases between them. CDR3 length: 14 residues. The CDR3 DNA reads TGCGCCAGCAGCTTGGAGAGAAGCTCCTACGAGCAGTACTTC. The encoded protein is CASSLERSSYEQYF. The full variable domain, its missing parts supplied by reference TRBV5-1 and TRBJ2-7, is KAGVTQTPRYLIKTRGQQVTLSCSPISGHRSVSWYQQTPGQGLQFLFEYFSETQRNKGNFPGRFSGRQFSNSRSEMNVSTLELGDSALYLCASSLERSSYEQYFGPGTRLTVT.

In this sample, this clonotype turned up a few times. In DNA, the CDR3 is TGTGCCAGCTCACCGAGGGTGTCAGCGACTGAGCAGTTCTTC. This encodes CASSPRVSATEQFF. This chain connects TRBV18 to TRBJ2-1, with D tentatively TRBD2 (5 bases). The germline V gene has CDR1 KGHSH and CDR2 LQKENI. Trimming cost V 3 bases and J 9 bases, with 15 bases left between them. This CDR3 contains 14 residues.

This clonotype was observed a few times. The J gene is TRBJ2-7, the V gene TRBV7-6; 8 bases map to TRBD2. This CDR3 is 16 amino acids long. The J segment lost 6 bases and the V segment lost 5 bases, leaving 15 bases of the junction unmatched. The germline CDR1 and CDR2 sequences are SGHVS and FNYEAQ. CDR3 sequence: CASSPKWREALGEQYF. As DNA, the CDR3 is TGTGCCAGCAGCCCAAAGTGGCGGGAGGCACTCGGCGAGCAGTACTTC.

This clonotype was observed a handful of times. The chain is built from TRBV7-2 and TRBJ1-1; TRBD1 is a possible D gene (6 bases). CDR1 SGHTA and CDR2 FQGNSA come from the germline V gene. The CDR3 runs to 14 residues. V was trimmed by 5 bases and J by 4 bases, leaving 14 bases between them. The CDR3 spells CASSPGARATEAFF. CDR3 bases: TGTGCCAGCAGCCCGGGGGCTCGAGCCACTGAAGCTTTCTTT.

This sequence joins TRBV7-3 and TRBJ2-3; D is uncertain. Germline V gene lookup returns CDR1 SGHTA and CDR2 FQGTGA. Deletions cut 1 base from V and 6 bases from J, with 11 bases between. CDR3 length: 14 amino acids. The CDR3 spells CASSLIPNSDTQYF. CDR3 DNA: TGTGCCAGCAGCTTAATTCCAAATTCGGATACGCAGTATTTT.

Many counts were recorded for this clonotype. In nucleotides, the CDR3 is TGCAGCGTATGGACAGGGGCATACAATGAGCAGTTCTTC. As protein: CSVWTGAYNEQFF. The gene calls are TRBV29-1 and TRBJ2-1, with 9 bases identical to TRBD1. Germline V gene lookup returns CDR1 SQVTM and CDR2 ANQGSEA. J was trimmed by 4 bases and V by 6 bases; bases with no gene match: 4. This CDR3 contains 13 residues.

This clonotype was observed a handful of times. The CDR3 protein is CASSSSGGTDTQYF. CDR3 DNA: TGTGCCAGCAGCTCATCAGGGGGCACAGATACGCAGTATTTT. V is TRBV7-8 and J is TRBJ2-3; D perhaps matches TRBD1 (6 bases). CDR1 and CDR2 (germline): SGHVS, FQNEAQ. This CDR3 contains 14 residues. The germline V and J ends were trimmed by 4 bases and 1 base, with 9 bases remaining between them.

This clonotype was recorded many times. The genes are TRBV6-2 or TRBV6-3 and TRBJ2-1; 7 bases line up with TRBD2. Per the germline V gene, CDR1 is MNHEY and CDR2 is SVGEGT. The length of the CDR3 is 15 residues. J was trimmed by 6 bases and V by 6 bases; bases with no gene match: 11. The CDR3 bases are TGTGCCAGCAGCCGATCGCGGGAGAGGGTCAATGAGCAGTTCTTC. Encoded protein: CASSRSRERVNEQFF.

The chain employs TRBV10-2 and TRBJ1-3, with 7 bases that match TRBD1. The trim removed 2 bases at V and 5 bases at J, leaving 3 bases unmatched. The CDR3 runs to 14 residues. Germline CDR1 is WSHSY and CDR2 is SAAADI. The CDR3: CASSEGDSRNTIYF. CDR3 nucleotides: TGCGCCAGCAGTGAGGGGGACAGCAGAAACACCATATATTTT.

This clonotype was detected only a few times. This chain links TRBV30 with TRBJ2-7; no firm D call. Germline CDR1 and CDR2: GTSNPN and SVGIG (reference sequence). This CDR3 is 13 amino acids long. V lost 0 bases and J lost 4, with 10 bases in between. The CDR3 DNA is TGTGCCTGGAGTGTAACAGTGGGGTACGAGCAGTACTTC. Translation: CAWSVTVGYEQYF.

V usage is TRBV27 and J usage is TRBJ2-2; D is undetermined. The V gene's germline CDR1 is MNHEY and CDR2 SMNVEV (reference sequence). The CDR3 totals 15 residues. V was trimmed by 6 bases and J by 1 base, leaving 12 bases between them. This chain's CDR3 is CASSFDGRNTGELFF. CDR3 nucleotides: TGTGCCAGCAGCTTCGATGGACGGAACACCGGGGAGCTGTTTTTT.

As for this clonotype: Just one base apart from a much larger clone, this may be a read error. This CDR3 reads CAISGGGVTGYEHYF. CDR3 DNA: TGTGCCATCAGCGGTGGGGGAGTAACAGGCTACGAGCACTACTTC. The J gene is TRBJ2-7, the V gene TRBV10-3; possibly TRBD1 or TRBD2 for D (5 bases each). This CDR3 region has 15 residues. Germline CDR1 and CDR2: ENHRY and SYGVKD.

This rearrangement joins TRBV7-8 to TRBJ2-1; 12 bases fit TRBD2. CDR1 and CDR2 from the germline V gene are SGHVS and FQNEAQ. V shed 3 bases and J 7 bases; nucleotides not matched to a gene: 7. The CDR3 contains 16 residues. CDR3 loop: CASSFRLTSGRNEQFF. The CDR3 DNA sequence: TGTGCCAGCAGCTTCCGCCTCACTAGCGGGAGGAATGAGCAGTTCTTC.

This clonotype appeared a few times. The chain uses TRBV7-9 and TRBJ2-4; the D gene is possibly TRBD1 (5 bases). In germline, CDR1 is SEHNR, CDR2 FQNEAQ (reference sequence). The CDR3 is 15 residues long. Trimming removed 5 bases from V and 0 bases from J, with 11 bases in between. CDR3 amino acids: CASSAGHPAKNIQYF. The CDR3 DNA sequence: TGTGCCAGCAGCGCAGGACACCCAGCCAAAAACATTCAGTACTTC.